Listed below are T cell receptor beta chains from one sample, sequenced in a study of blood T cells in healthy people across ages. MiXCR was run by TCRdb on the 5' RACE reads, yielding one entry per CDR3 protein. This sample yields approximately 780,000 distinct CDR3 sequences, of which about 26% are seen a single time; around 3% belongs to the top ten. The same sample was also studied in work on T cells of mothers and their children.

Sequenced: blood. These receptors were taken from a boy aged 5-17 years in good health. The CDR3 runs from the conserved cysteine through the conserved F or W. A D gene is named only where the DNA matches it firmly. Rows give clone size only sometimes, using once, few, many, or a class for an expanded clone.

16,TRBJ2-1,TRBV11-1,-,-,TGTGCCAGCAGCTTAGCGCTGGCAGGCTTTAACAATGAGCAGTTCTTC,CASSLALAGFNNEQFF
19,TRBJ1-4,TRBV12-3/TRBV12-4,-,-,TGTGCCAGCAGTCCAAACGCAAGGGGGACCGTTGCAACTAATGAAAAACTGTTTTTT,CASSPNARGTVATNEKLFF
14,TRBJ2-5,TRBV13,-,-,TGTGCCAGCAGCTTAGCCTCAGTCCGCGAGACCCAGTACTTC,CASSLASVRETQYF
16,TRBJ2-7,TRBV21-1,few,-,TGTGCCAGCAGCAAAGGGGCTGACAGGCTAGCCTACGAGCAGTACTTC,CASSKGADRLAYEQYF
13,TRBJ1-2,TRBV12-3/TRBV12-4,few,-,TGTGCCAGCAGCCCAAGGGCTGGCTATGGCTACACCTTC,CASSPRAGYGYTF
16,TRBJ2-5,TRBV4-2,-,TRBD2,TGTGCCAGCAGCCAAGATTTGCGGGGGGGCGAAGAGACCCAGTACTTC,CASSQDLRGGEETQYF
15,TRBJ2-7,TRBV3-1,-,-,TGTGCCAGCAGCCGACCACAGGGATGGGGCTACGAGCAGTACTTC,CASSRPQGWGYEQYF
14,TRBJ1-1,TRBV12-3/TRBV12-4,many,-,TGTGCCAGCAGTTTTCCCGTAGGTGGCACTGAAGCTTTCTTT,CASSFPVGGTEAFF
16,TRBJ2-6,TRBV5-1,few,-,TGCGCCAGCAGCTGGGGAGCTTCCTCTGGGGCCAACGTCCTGACTTTC,CASSWGASSGANVLTF
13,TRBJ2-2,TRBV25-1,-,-,TGTGCCAGCGCTTCAGGGGTTTACGGGGAGCTGTTTTTT,CASASGVYGELFF
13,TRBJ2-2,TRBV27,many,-,TGTGCCAGCAGTTTATCGAACACCGGGGAGCTGTTTTTT,CASSLSNTGELFF
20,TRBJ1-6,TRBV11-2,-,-,TGTGCCAGCAGCCTAGGAGGTTTCGAGCACCGCGGATCTCATAATTCACCCCTCCACTTT,CASSLGGFEHRGSHNSPLHF
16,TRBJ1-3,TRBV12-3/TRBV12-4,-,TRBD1,TGTGCCAGCAGTTTAGGACAGGGGGCGCGTGGAAACACCATATATTTT,CASSLGQGARGNTIYF
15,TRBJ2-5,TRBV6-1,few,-,TGTGCCAGCAGTAAGGACACCTTAGATCAAGAGACCCAGTACTTC,CASSKDTLDQETQYF
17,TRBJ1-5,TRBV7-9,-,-,TGTGCCAGCAACTTAGCGTCCCCAGAGTCTAGCAATCAGCCCCAGCATTTT,CASNLASPESSNQPQHF
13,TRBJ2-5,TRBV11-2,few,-,TGTGCCAGCAGCTCCGTTAAGGGAGAGACCCAGTACTTC,CASSSVKGETQYF
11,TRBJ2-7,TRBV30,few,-,TGTGCCTGGAGGGGATCCTACGAGCAGTACTTC,CAWRGSYEQYF
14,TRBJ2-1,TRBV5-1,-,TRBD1,TGCGCCAGCAGCCCCGGACAGGTAGACAATGAGCAGTTCTTC,CASSPGQVDNEQFF
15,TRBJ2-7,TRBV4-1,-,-,TGCGCCAGCAGCCAATTAAACCGCAGACCCTACGAGCAGTACTTC,CASSQLNRRPYEQYF
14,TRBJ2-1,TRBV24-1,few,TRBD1,TGTGCCACCAGTGATAGGGACAGGTTAATGGAGCAGTTCTTC,CATSDRDRLMEQFF
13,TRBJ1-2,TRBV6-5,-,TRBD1,TGTGCCAGCCATTCCGGACAGGTGTATGGCTACACCTTC,CASHSGQVYGYTF
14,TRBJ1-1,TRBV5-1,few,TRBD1,TGCGCCAGCATGAGGACAGGAAAGAGGGTTGAAGCTTTCTTT,CASMRTGKRVEAFF
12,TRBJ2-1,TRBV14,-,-,TGTGCCAGCAGGGTCTCTAGGGGCAAGCAGTTCTTC,CASRVSRGKQFF
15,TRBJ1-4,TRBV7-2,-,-,TGTGCCAGCAGCCGTGACAGAGTAACTAATGAAAAACTGTTTTTT,CASSRDRVTNEKLFF
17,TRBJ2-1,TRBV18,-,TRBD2,TGTGCCAGCTCAGAGGTGACTAGCGGGGGTTCCTACAATGAGCAGTTCTTC,CASSEVTSGGSYNEQFF
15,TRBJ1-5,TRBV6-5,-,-,TGTGCCAGCAGTTACTCACGGGGAATCAATCAACCCCAGCATTTT,CASSYSRGINQPQHF
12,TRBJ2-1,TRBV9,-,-,TGTGCCAGCAGCGCGGGGATGAATGAGCAGTTCTTC,CASSAGMNEQFF
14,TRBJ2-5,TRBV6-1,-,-,TGTGCCAGCAGTGATCAGGGTGTCCAAGAGACCCAGTACTTC,CASSDQGVQETQYF
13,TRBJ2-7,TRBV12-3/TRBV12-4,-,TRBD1,TGTGCCAGCACCGGGACAGGGGGCTACGAGCAGTACTTC,CASTGTGGYEQYF
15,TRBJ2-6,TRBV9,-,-,TGTGCCAGCAGCGTCCCGTACTCTGGGGCCAACGTCCTGACTTTC,CASSVPYSGANVLTF
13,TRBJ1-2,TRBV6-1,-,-,TGTGCCAGCAGTGAAACGGGGGGCTATGGCTACACCTTC,CASSETGGYGYTF
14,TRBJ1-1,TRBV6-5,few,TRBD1,TGTGCCAGCAAGGACGGAGGGGGCGGCACTGAAGCTTTCTTT,CASKDGGGGTEAFF
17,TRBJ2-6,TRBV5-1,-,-,TGCGCCAGCAGCTGGGGGCGGGGATACTCTGGGGCCAACGTCCTGACTTTC,CASSWGRGYSGANVLTF
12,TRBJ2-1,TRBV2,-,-,TGTGCCAGCAGGATGACCCCCAATGAGCAGTTCTTC,CASRMTPNEQFF
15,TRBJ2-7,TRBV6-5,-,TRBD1,TGTGCCAGCAGTAGGGGACAGACGCCCTCCTACGAGCAGTACTTC,CASSRGQTPSYEQYF
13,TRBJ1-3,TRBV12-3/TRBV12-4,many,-,TGTGCCAGCAGCCAAAACTCTGGAAACACCATATATTTT,CASSQNSGNTIYF
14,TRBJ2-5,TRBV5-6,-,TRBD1,TGTGCCAGCAGCCTAACGACAGGGGCAGAGACCCAGTACTTC,CASSLTTGAETQYF
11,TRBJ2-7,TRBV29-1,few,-,TGCAGCGTTGATATAGACAGCCGGAGGTACTTC,CSVDIDSRRYF
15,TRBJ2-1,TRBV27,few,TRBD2,TGTGCCAGCATACCTGGGACTAGCGGATACAATGAGCAGTTCTTC,CASIPGTSGYNEQFF
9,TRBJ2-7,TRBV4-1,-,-,TGCGCCAGCAGCCAGATGCAGTACTTC,CASSQMQYF
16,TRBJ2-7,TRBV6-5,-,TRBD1,TGTGCCAGCAGTTACTCGCCGGGACAGTCTCTCTACGAGCAGTACTTC,CASSYSPGQSLYEQYF
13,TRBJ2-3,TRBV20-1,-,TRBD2,TGCAGTGCCTCTCTAGCGGGAGTCCCCACGCAGTATTTT,CSASLAGVPTQYF
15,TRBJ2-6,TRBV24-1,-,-,TGTGCCACCGCCAGCTCCCCATCTGGGGCCAACGTCCTGACTTTC,CATASSPSGANVLTF
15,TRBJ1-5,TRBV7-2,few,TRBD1,TGTGCCAGCAGCCCCCAACAGGGGCGGAATCAGCCCCAGCATTTT,CASSPQQGRNQPQHF
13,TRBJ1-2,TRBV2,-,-,TGTGCCAGCAGTGAGGGGCCGAGCTATGGCTACACCTTC,CASSEGPSYGYTF
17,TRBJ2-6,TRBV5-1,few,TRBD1,TGCGCCAGCAGCCCCGGGACAGGGACCTCTGGGGCCAACGTCCTGACTTTC,CASSPGTGTSGANVLTF
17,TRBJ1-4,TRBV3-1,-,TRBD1,TGTGCCAGCAGCCAAAGGAGTGTGTGGGAGGGGGCTGAAAAACTGTTTTTT,CASSQRSVWEGAEKLFF
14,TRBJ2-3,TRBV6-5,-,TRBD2,TGTGCCAGCAGTTACTCGACTAGCGGGGATACGCAGTATTTT,CASSYSTSGDTQYF
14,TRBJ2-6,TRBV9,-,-,TGTGCCAGCAGCGTAGGGTCCGGGGCCAACGTCCTGACTTTC,CASSVGSGANVLTF
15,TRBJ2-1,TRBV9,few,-,TGTGCCAGCAGCGTAGGCGATAGCTTCTACAATGAGCAGTTCTTC,CASSVGDSFYNEQFF
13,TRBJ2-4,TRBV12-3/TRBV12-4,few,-,TGTGCCAGCAGTTACGGGGTGAAAAACATTCAGTACTTC,CASSYGVKNIQYF
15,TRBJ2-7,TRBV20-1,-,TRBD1,TGCAGTGCTCGGTCAGGACAGGGAACTCCCTACGAGCAGTACTTC,CSARSGQGTPYEQYF
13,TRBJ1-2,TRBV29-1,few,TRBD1,TGCAGCGCCGAACAGGGGGTTTACTATGGCTACACCTTC,CSAEQGVYYGYTF
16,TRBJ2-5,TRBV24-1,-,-,TGTGCCACCAGTGACGAGGGCGACAGTATACGGGAGACCCAGTACTTC,CATSDEGDSIRETQYF
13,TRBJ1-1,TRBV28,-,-,TGTGCCAGCAGTTTTAGTGTATCGACTGAAGCTTTCTTT,CASSFSVSTEAFF